This paragraph reports one T cell receptor beta chain. Its antigen is not identified. These data belong to a study of T cell responses to AZD1222 COVID-19 vaccine. This table comes from immunoSEQ multiplex PCR, and its TCRdb copy is limited to in-frame clones, with some not included. The repertoire holds 110,000 to 150,000 clones, with 88% as singletons. V lost 6 bases, J lost 0 bases, and 8 bases stayed unmatched. Germline CDR1 and CDR2: WNHNN and SYGVQD (reference sequence). CDR3 size: 16 residues. Broader study findings: At baseline, seropositivity was found in only a handful of AZD1222 recipients. Spike-specific TCR breadth rose after two AZD1222 doses, and depth rose as well. It should be noted that donors were predominantly white British and more often female, and clonal diversity was possibly underestimated. Regions left unmutated in variants are reportedly the target of nearly half of spike-specific TCRs.

The material sequenced was peripheral blood, taken 28 days after the second AZD1222 dose. V is TRBV10-1 and J is TRBJ1-3; 7 bases are a match to TRBD1. This sequence originates from an adult who received the AZD1222 COVID-19 vaccine. As DNA, the CDR3 is TGCGCCAGCAGCTTGGGACAGACTAACTCTGGAAACACCATATATTTT. Translated: CASSLGQTNSGNTIYF.